These T cell receptor beta chains were read from a single sample in a study of cytomegalovirus exposure and HLA in healthy donors. Using immunoSEQ multiplex PCR, the repertoire was profiled, and TCRdb retains in-frame clones only, with some absent. The sample contains 180,000 or so clones, about 80% of which appear only once. The sample comprised PBMCs. Source of these receptors: a man in his late teens or twenties in good health and CMV-seronegative. Each CDR3 is given with its conserved first and last residue. Fields, in order: clone size, D gene, V gene, J gene, CDR3 protein, CDR3 DNA. The D gene is left open where the match is weak. Size tells how often a clone was seen (once, few, many) or the class of an expanded clone, and some rows leave it out.

>-|-|TRBV15|TRBJ1-5
CATSRRADQPQHF
TGTGCCACCTCCAGGAGGGCTGATCAGCCCCAGCATTTT
>-|TRBD1|TRBV30|TRBJ1-1
CAWGTGEITEAFF
TGTGCCTGGGGGACAGGCGAAATCACTGAAGCTTTCTTT
>-|TRBD2|TRBV7-9|TRBJ2-5
CASSRTSGGGTQYF
TGTGCCAGCAGCCGGACTAGCGGGGGTGGGACCCAGTACTTC
>-|TRBD2|TRBV5-3|TRBJ2-2
CARSTGLASAGELFF
TGTGCCAGAAGCACCGGACTAGCGTCCGCCGGGGAGCTGTTTTTT
>once|TRBD1|TRBV15|TRBJ2-7
CATSRDESRDRDRRYEQYF
TGTGCCACCAGCAGAGATGAGTCCCGGGACAGGGACCGGAGGTATGAGCAGTACTTC
>-|TRBD1|TRBV7-2|TRBJ1-1
CASRPGTGPEAFF
TGTGCCAGCAGACCCGGGACAGGCCCGGAGGCTTTCTTT
>-|-|TRBV5-6|TRBJ1-2
CASSLGFRGRAEGGYTF
TGTGCCAGCAGCTTGGGATTTAGGGGCAGGGCCGAAGGTGGCTACACCTTC
>few|-|TRBV2|TRBJ1-5
CASSREVNQPQHF
TGTGCCAGCAGCAGGGAGGTCAATCAGCCCCAGCATTTT
>-|-|TRBV7-9|TRBJ2-1
CASSLGQNEQFF
TGTGCCAGCAGCTTGGGCCAAAATGAGCAGTTCTTC
>-|-|TRBV7-8|TRBJ2-3
CASSPGRQGQADTQYF
TGTGCCAGCAGCCCTGGGCGGCAGGGGCAGGCAGATACGCAGTATTTT
>-|-|TRBV19|TRBJ1-5
CASSMAHSNQPQHF
TGTGCCAGTAGTATGGCCCATAGCAATCAGCCCCAGCATTTT
>-|-|TRBV9|TRBJ1-2
CASSVGAGNYGYTF
TGTGCCAGCAGCGTAGGGGCAGGGAACTATGGCTACACCTTC
>-|-|TRBV21-1|TRBJ2-1
CASTARGTSGYNEQFF
TGTGCCAGCACCGCCAGAGGGACTAGCGGTTACAATGAGCAGTTCTTC
>-|TRBD2|TRBV30|TRBJ2-1
CAWSAGLALGNEQFF
TGTGCCTGGAGTGCGGGACTAGCGTTGGGGAATGAGCAGTTCTTC
>-|TRBD1|TRBV7-3|TRBJ2-2
CASSLFPVRDRGQMDTGELFF
TGTGCCAGCAGCTTATTTCCTGTCCGGGACAGGGGGCAGATGGACACCGGGGAGCTGTTTTTT
>-|TRBD1|TRBV5-1|TRBJ2-7
CASSVQGANEQYF
TGCGCCAGCAGCGTACAGGGGGCCAACGAGCAGTACTTC
>-|-|TRBV21-1|TRBJ2-2
CASSKVSGGIVTGELFF
TGTGCCAGCAGCAAAGTTAGCGGGGGGATAGTTACCGGGGAGCTGTTTTTT
>-|-|TRBV7-2|TRBJ1-1
CASSLAGLEAFF
TGTGCCAGCAGCTTAGCTGGGCTTGAAGCTTTCTTT
>-|-|TRBV7-8|TRBJ2-7
CASSGLARYEQYF
TGTGCCAGCAGCGGGCTAGCCCGATACGAGCAGTACTTC
>-|TRBD1|TRBV7-9|TRBJ1-1
CASSLWVTGSAEAFF
TGTGCCAGCAGCTTATGGGTGACAGGGAGCGCTGAAGCTTTCTTT
>-|-|TRBV7-9|TRBJ2-1
CASSLVYSRANEQFF
TGTGCCAGCAGCTTAGTCTACTCGCGGGCAAATGAGCAGTTCTTC
>-|TRBD2|TRBV4-2|TRBJ2-1
CASSQRLAGYNEQFF
TGTGCCAGCAGCCAAAGGCTAGCGGGGTACAATGAGCAGTTCTTC
>-|-|TRBV7-2|TRBJ1-2
CASSLVEKGYTF
TGTGCCAGCAGCTTGGTAGAAAAAGGCTACACCTTC
>-|-|TRBV19|TRBJ1-2
CATSGGTYGYTF
TGTGCCACCAGTGGGGGGACCTATGGCTACACCTTC
>-|TRBD1|TRBV6-6|TRBJ2-1
CASSYSSGQAYNEQFF
TGTGCCAGCAGTTACTCGTCGGGACAGGCTTACAATGAGCAGTTCTTC